This T cell receptor (beta chain) is drawn from a study of tumor-infiltrating lymphocytes in glioblastoma multiforme. This clonotype appeared a single time. Its matching antigen is unknown. Three nested ARM-PCR rounds with V-beta and C-beta primers built TCRB libraries. No unique molecular identifiers were described for these TCRB libraries. TCRdb redid the calling of the multiplex PCR reads with MiXCR, one entry per CDR3 protein. The repertoire holds 9,900 or so distinct CDR3 sequences, with about 65% as singletons. V was cut by 4 bases and J by 5 bases, with 12 bases left in between. Germline CDR1 LGHNA, CDR2 YSLEER. The CDR3 is 13 residues long. General observations from the study: Functional subtype sorting of these T cells was not performed.

This TCR was sampled from a male donor with glioblastoma. Sequenced sample: brain tumor tissue. V and J are TRBV4-3 and TRBJ2-7; D not certain. The chain's CDR3 is CASSPEAADEQYF. CDR3 sequence (DNA): TGCGCCAGCAGCCCAGAAGCCGCCGACGAGCAGTACTTC.